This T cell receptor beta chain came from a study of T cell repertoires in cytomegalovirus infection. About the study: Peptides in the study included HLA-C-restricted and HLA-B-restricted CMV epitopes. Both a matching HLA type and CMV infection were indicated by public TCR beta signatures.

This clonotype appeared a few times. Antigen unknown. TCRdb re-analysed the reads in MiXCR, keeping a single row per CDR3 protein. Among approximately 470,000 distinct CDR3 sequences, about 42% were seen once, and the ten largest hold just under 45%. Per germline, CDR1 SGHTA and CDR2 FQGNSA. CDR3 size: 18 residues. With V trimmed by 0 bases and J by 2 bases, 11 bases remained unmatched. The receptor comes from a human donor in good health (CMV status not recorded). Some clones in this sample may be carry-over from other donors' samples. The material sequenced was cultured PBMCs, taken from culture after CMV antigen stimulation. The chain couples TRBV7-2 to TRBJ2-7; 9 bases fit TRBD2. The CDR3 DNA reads TGTGCCAGCAGCTTAGCCGCCACTAGCGGGCTGCGAGCCTACGAGCAGTACTTC. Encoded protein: CASSLAATSGLRAYEQYF.